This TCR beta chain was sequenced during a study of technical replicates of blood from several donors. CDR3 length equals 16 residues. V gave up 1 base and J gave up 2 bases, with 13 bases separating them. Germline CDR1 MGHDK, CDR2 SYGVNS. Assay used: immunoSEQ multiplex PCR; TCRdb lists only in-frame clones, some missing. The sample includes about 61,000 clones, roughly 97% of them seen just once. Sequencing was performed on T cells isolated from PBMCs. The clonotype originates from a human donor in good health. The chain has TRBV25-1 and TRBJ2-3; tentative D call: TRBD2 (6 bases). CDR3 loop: CASSESGVGTTDTQYF. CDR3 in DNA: TGTGCCAGCAGTGAATCGGGAGTGGGAACCACAGATACGCAGTATTTT.